What follows are 13 T cell receptor beta chains derived from one specimen sequenced in a study of OX40 agonist ivuxolimab in advanced cancers. The assay was immunoSEQ multiplex PCR, and TCRdb's table has in-frame clones only and misses some. Here the sample spans about 80,000 clones, around 87% being singletons. The sequenced sample was CD4+ or CD8+ T cells sorted from blood, obtained in a trial of the OX40 agonist ivuxolimab. The receptors originated from an adult with an advanced solid tumor such as melanoma, head and neck, liver or kidney cancer.

This rearrangement joins TRBV21-1 to TRBJ2-7. TRBV21-1 is annotated as a pseudogene. This CDR3 spans 14 amino acids. The CDR3 loop is CASSPGPHFYEQYF. CDR3 DNA sequence: TGTGCCAGCAGTCCGGGACCCCATTTTTACGAGCAGTACTTC.

The rearrangement links TRBV25-1 to TRBJ1-2; D not certain. This CDR3 has 14 residues. Trimming took off 4 bases at V and 8 bases at J, with 17 bases between the two ends. CDR1 and CDR2 (germline): MGHDK, SYGVNS. CDR3 in DNA: TGTGCCAGCAGTGGCTCAGGCAGCCCGGGAGGCTACACCTTC. It yields the protein CASSGSGSPGGYTF.

The CDR3 nucleotides are TGTGCCAGTAGTACCCCGGGATCTCGGCGGGAGACCCAGTACTTC. Encoded protein: CASSTPGSRRETQYF. The chain couples TRBV19 to TRBJ2-5; D perhaps matches TRBD2 (5 bases). Per the germline V gene, CDR1 is LNHDA and CDR2 is SQIVND (reference sequence). The CDR3 is made up of 15 amino acids. The ends were cut back, 4 bases at V and 5 bases at J, with 17 bases in the middle.

This CDR3 reads CASSYRGIGQGATNEKLFF. In DNA, the CDR3 is TGTGCCAGCAGCTATCGTGGTATCGGACAGGGGGCAACTAATGAAAAACTGTTTTTT. This sequence joins TRBV11-2 and TRBJ1-4, with 10 nucleotides matching TRBD1. This CDR3 has 19 residues. In germline, CDR1 is SGHAT, CDR2 FQNNGV. With V trimmed by 4 bases and J by 0 bases, 11 bases remained unmatched.

The rearrangement uses TRBV20-1 and TRBJ1-1; no clear D. Trimming pared 6 bases from V and 6 bases from J, leaving 11 bases between. Germline V gives CDR1 DFQATT, CDR2 SNEGSKA (reference sequence). The CDR3 is 11 amino acids. The chain's CDR3 is CSAIEVAEAFF. CDR3 nucleotides: TGCAGTGCAATAGAGGTGGCTGAAGCTTTCTTT.

The chain uses TRBV2 and TRBJ2-1, with D unclear. Germline V lookup: CDR1 SNHLY, CDR2 FYNNEI. The CDR3 runs 13 residues. Trimming took off 4 bases at V and 7 bases at J, with 11 bases between the two ends. This CDR3 is CASSVLVDNEQFF. The DNA for the CDR3 is TGTGCCAGCAGTGTCCTAGTGGATAATGAGCAGTTCTTC.

The gene calls are TRBV7-2 and TRBJ2-2; D is uncertain. Germline CDR1 SGHTA, CDR2 FQGNSA. The CDR3 spans 15 residues. V was clipped by 1 base and J by 3 bases, with 9 bases between them. In nucleotides, the CDR3 is TGTGCCAGCAGCTTAGGACAACCTCACACCGGGGAGCTGTTTTTT. Protein product: CASSLGQPHTGELFF.

The rearrangement joins TRBV18 to TRBJ1-2; D unclear. This CDR3 spans 14 amino acids. CDR1 and CDR2 from the germline V gene are KGHSH and LQKENI. V dropped 4 bases and J dropped 2 bases, with 11 bases sitting between them. The CDR3 DNA sequence: TGTGCCAGCTCACTTTCCGGGAGAAACTATGGCTACACCTTC. The encoded protein is CASSLSGRNYGYTF.

V usage is TRBV7-3 and J usage is TRBJ2-7; TRBD2 is a possible D gene (6 bases). CDR1 SGHTA and CDR2 FQGTGA come from the germline V gene. The germline V and J ends were trimmed by 5 bases and 3 bases, with 17 bases remaining between them. The CDR3 loop spans 15 amino acids. The CDR3 spells CASSRDGRGIYEQYF. Written as DNA, the CDR3 is TGTGCCAGCAGCCGAGACGGCCGGGGGATCTACGAGCAGTACTTC.

This chain joins TRBV18 and TRBJ1-2; no firm D call. V was cut by 3 bases and J by 0 bases, with 8 bases left in between. From germline, CDR1 is KGHSH and CDR2 LQKENI. There are 14 residues in the CDR3. This CDR3 reads CASSPAAANYGYTF. The CDR3 DNA reads TGTGCCAGCTCACCGGCGGCCGCTAACTATGGCTACACCTTC.

This chain joins TRBV2 and TRBJ2-1; D may be TRBD2 (6 bases). Germline lookup yields CDR1 SNHLY and CDR2 FYNNEI. V was cut by 8 bases and J by 3 bases, with 11 bases left in between. The CDR3 has 13 amino acids. This CDR3 is CASVRENYNEQFF. The DNA of the CDR3 is TGTGCCAGCGTCCGGGAGAACTACAATGAGCAGTTCTTC.

The chain carries TRBV5-6 and TRBJ2-6, with TRBD1 matching 9 bases. The CDR3 covers 18 residues. The V and J ends lost 0 bases and 1 base, in that order; junction bases with no gene match: 5. Germline values: CDR1 SGHDT, CDR2 YYEEEE. This chain's CDR3 is CASSLGGTGMSGANVLTF. Written as DNA, the CDR3 is TGTGCCAGCAGCTTGGGTGGGACAGGGATGTCTGGGGCCAACGTCCTGACTTTC.

V and J are TRBV6-1 and TRBJ2-2; no firm D call. The CDR3 is made up of 11 amino acids. Germline values: CDR1 MNHNS, CDR2 SASEGT. Between the trimmed V and J ends, which lost 6 bases and 6 bases, there was a span of 5 bases. CDR3 protein: CASRGSGELFF. The CDR3 coding sequence is TGTGCCAGCAGAGGGTCCGGGGAGCTGTTTTTT.